A selection of T cell receptor beta chains follows, all from one sample in a study of cytomegalovirus exposure and HLA in healthy donors. Produced via immunoSEQ multiplex PCR; TCRdb's table is partial and in-frame only. Counted here are roughly 43,000 clones, about 60% occurring once; the ten biggest clones make up about 9%. Source material: PBMCs. The receptors were gathered from a human donor in good health. CDR3s include the opening cysteine and the closing phenylalanine or tryptophan. Fields, in order: D gene, clone size, V gene, J gene, CDR3 protein, CDR3 DNA. D genes are given only for firm matches. The size field is filled for only some rows; it gives once, few, many or a size class.

>.|.|TRBV9|TRBJ2-5
CASSGTAQETQYF
TGTGCCAGCAGCGGGACAGCGCAAGAGACCCAGTACTTC
>.|few|TRBV5-1|TRBJ2-7
CASSPTGYGSYEQYF
TGCGCCAGCAGCCCGACCGGGTACGGGTCTTACGAGCAGTACTTC
>.|.|TRBV25-1|TRBJ1-5
CTSSEPGNSNQPQHF
TGTACCAGCAGTGAACCAGGGAATAGCAATCAGCCCCAGCATTTT
>.|.|TRBV18|TRBJ2-1
CASSPPSSAEQFF
TGTGCCAGCTCACCACCGTCATCAGCGGAGCAGTTCTTC
>TRBD1|few|TRBV6-1|TRBJ1-2
CASVPGQGNYGYTF
TGTGCCAGCGTACCGGGACAGGGGAACTATGGCTACACCTTC
>.|once|TRBV19|TRBJ2-7
CASNTGRDVEQYF
TGTGCCAGTAACACGGGGCGGGATGTCGAGCAGTACTTC
>TRBD1|.|TRBV6-5|TRBJ1-1
CASSYWTGMSFF
TGTGCCAGCAGTTACTGGACAGGGATGTCTTTCTTT
>TRBD1|.|TRBV4-1|TRBJ2-6
CASSQTRGTGVYISGANVLTF
TGCGCCAGCAGCCAAACCCGCGGGACAGGGGTATATATCTCTGGGGCCAACGTCCTGACTTTC
>TRBD2|.|TRBV18|TRBJ2-7
CASSPGGGTYEQYF
TGTGCCAGCTCACCTGGCGGGGGTACCTACGAGCAGTACTTC
>.|.|TRBV6-5|TRBJ1-1
CASSYTEKTEAFF
TGTGCCAGCAGTTACACCGAGAAGACTGAAGCTTTCTTT
>.|.|TRBV2|TRBJ1-2
CASRMAYGYTF
TGTGCCAGCAGGATGGCTTATGGCTACACCTTC
>.|.|TRBV6-1|TRBJ2-3
CASTYPSTDTQYF
TGTGCCAGCACCTATCCTAGCACAGATACGCAGTATTTT
>TRBD1|once|TRBV6-1|TRBJ2-5
CASSVRQGRRETQYF
TGTGCCAGCAGTGTGCGACAGGGCCGGAGGGAGACCCAGTACTTC
>TRBD1|.|TRBV10-3|TRBJ1-3
CAISMIRQGLGNTIYF
TGTGCCATCAGCATGATTCGACAGGGGTTAGGAAACACCATATATTTT